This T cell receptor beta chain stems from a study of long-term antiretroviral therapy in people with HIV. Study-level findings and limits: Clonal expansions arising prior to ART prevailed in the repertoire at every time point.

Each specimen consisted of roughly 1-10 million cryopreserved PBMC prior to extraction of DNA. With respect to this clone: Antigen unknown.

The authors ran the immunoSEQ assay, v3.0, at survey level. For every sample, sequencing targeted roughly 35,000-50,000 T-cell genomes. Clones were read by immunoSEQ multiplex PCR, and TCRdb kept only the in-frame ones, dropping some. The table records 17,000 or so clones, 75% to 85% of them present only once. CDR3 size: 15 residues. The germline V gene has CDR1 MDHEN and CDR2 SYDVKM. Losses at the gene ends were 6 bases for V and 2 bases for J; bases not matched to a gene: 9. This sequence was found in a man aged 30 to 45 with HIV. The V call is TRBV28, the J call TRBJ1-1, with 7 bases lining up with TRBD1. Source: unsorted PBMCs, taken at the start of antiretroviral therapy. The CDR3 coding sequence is TGTGCCAGCAGGGACGACAGGGTGAGAAACACTGAAGCTTTCTTT. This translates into CASRDDRVRNTEAFF.